A selection of T cell receptor beta chains follows, all from one sample in a study of cytomegalovirus exposure and HLA in healthy donors. Assay: immunoSEQ multiplex PCR; the TCRdb copy retains only in-frame clones and omits some. This sample carries 190,000 or so clones, approximately 79% of them seen once, and the ten largest clones take 1.5% to 1.7%. Sample: PBMCs. The receptors stem from a girl aged 5-17 years in good health and CMV-seropositive. CDR3s include the opening cysteine and the closing phenylalanine or tryptophan. Each record gives: clone size, D gene, J gene, V gene, CDR3 protein, CDR3 DNA. A D gene is named only where the DNA matches it firmly. Only some rows state a clone size, as once, few, many or a class for expanded clones.

>NA|TRBD1|TRBJ2-4|TRBV4-3
CASSPDRGGENIQYF
TGCGCCAGCAGCCCCGACAGGGGGGGAGAAAACATTCAGTACTTC
>NA|TRBD2|TRBJ2-7|TRBV10-2
CASTIAGGRDEQYF
TGCGCCAGCACTATAGCGGGGGGTCGGGACGAGCAGTACTTC
>NA|NA|TRBJ1-2|TRBV14
CASSYGPGTSYGYTF
TGTGCCAGCAGCTACGGCCCAGGGACAAGCTATGGCTACACCTTC
>NA|NA|TRBJ2-7|TRBV6-6
CASSPRTGTTHYEQYF
TGTGCCAGCAGCCCGAGGACAGGGACTACCCACTACGAGCAGTACTTC
>NA|TRBD1|TRBJ1-3|TRBV5-1
CASREGGEGTIYF
TGCGCCAGCAGAGAAGGGGGCGAGGGCACCATATATTTT
>NA|TRBD1|TRBJ2-4|TRBV9
CASSVGAGGLNIQYF
TGTGCCAGCAGCGTAGGGGCAGGGGGTTTAAACATTCAGTACTTC
>NA|NA|TRBJ2-7|TRBV5-1
CASSEQPAYEQYF
TGCGCCAGCAGTGAACAGCCTGCCTACGAGCAGTACTTC
>NA|TRBD1|TRBJ1-2|TRBV30
CAWLRGLDGYTF
TGTGCCTGGCTCAGGGGGCTGGATGGCTACACCTTC
>NA|NA|TRBJ2-3|TRBV5-8
CASSSQGTDTQYF
TGTGCCAGCAGCTCGCAGGGGACGGATACGCAGTATTTT
>NA|NA|TRBJ1-4|TRBV4-3
CASSQDRYFGQGLGNQKLFF
TGCGCCAGCAGCCAAGACCGGTATTTTGGCCAGGGTCTGGGGAATCAAAAACTGTTTTTT
>NA|TRBD1|TRBJ2-7|TRBV4-1
CASSPEGQGGEQYF
TGCGCCAGCAGCCCGGAGGGACAGGGAGGCGAGCAGTACTTC
>few|TRBD1|TRBJ1-6|TRBV5-6
CASSLFGTAGDSPLHF
TGTGCCAGCAGCTTGTTCGGGACAGCCGGGGATTCACCCCTCCACTTT
>NA|NA|TRBJ1-4|TRBV6-5
CASSYFRTGLNEKLFF
TGTGCCAGCAGTTATTTCAGAACAGGCCTAAATGAAAAACTGTTTTTT
>NA|TRBD2|TRBJ2-1|TRBV5-1
CASRPRASGGVSYNEQFF
TGCGCCAGCAGGCCCAGGGCTAGCGGGGGAGTTTCCTACAATGAGCAGTTCTTC
>few|NA|TRBJ1-5|TRBV5-1
CASSLGDQPQHF
TGCGCCAGCAGCTTAGGGGATCAGCCCCAGCATTTT
>many|NA|TRBJ2-1|TRBV4-3
CASSQGLDGEQFF
TGCGCCAGCAGCCAAGGACTAGATGGAGAGCAGTTCTTC
>NA|NA|TRBJ2-2|TRBV9
CASSAPPGFTGELFF
TGTGCCAGCAGCGCACCTCCAGGGTTCACCGGGGAGCTGTTTTTT
>NA|TRBD1|TRBJ1-5|TRBV2
CASSGGPADRFSNQPQHF
TGTGCCAGCAGTGGGGGTCCAGCGGACAGGTTTAGCAATCAGCCCCAGCATTTT
>NA|TRBD2|TRBJ2-1|TRBV9
CASAVASGALEQFF
TGTGCCTCCGCTGTGGCTAGCGGGGCCCTTGAGCAGTTCTTC
>NA|NA|TRBJ2-7|TRBV2
CASTAAYEQYF
TGTGCCAGCACAGCGGCCTACGAGCAGTACTTC
>NA|TRBD2|TRBJ2-7|TRBV9
CASSAGAGGGPYEQYF
TGTGCCAGCAGCGCAGGGGCGGGGGGGGGCCCCTACGAGCAGTACTTC
>NA|NA|TRBJ1-2|TRBV18
CASSPQGQDGYTF
TGTGCCAGCTCACCCCAGGGGCAGGATGGCTACACCTTC
>NA|NA|TRBJ1-2|TRBV14
CASSQVVGSNYGYTF
TGTGCCAGCAGCCAAGTGGTTGGCAGTAACTATGGCTACACCTTC
>NA|NA|TRBJ1-5|TRBV15
CATSRDQGLDQPQHF
TGTGCCACCAGCAGAGATCAGGGATTGGACCAGCCCCAGCATTTT
>NA|NA|TRBJ2-7|TRBV4-3
CASSQYGGPYEQYF
TGCGCCAGCAGCCAATACGGGGGACCTTACGAGCAGTACTTC
>NA|TRBD1|TRBJ2-1|TRBV27
CASSLWAPGQAYNEQFF
TGTGCCAGCAGTTTATGGGCCCCGGGACAGGCCTACAATGAGCAGTTCTTC
>NA|TRBD1|TRBJ1-1|TRBV10-3
CAIGPQVLYEGQHFPGTEAFF
TGTGCCATCGGCCCCCAAGTGCTTTATGAGGGACAGCACTTTCCGGGTACTGAAGCTTTCTTT